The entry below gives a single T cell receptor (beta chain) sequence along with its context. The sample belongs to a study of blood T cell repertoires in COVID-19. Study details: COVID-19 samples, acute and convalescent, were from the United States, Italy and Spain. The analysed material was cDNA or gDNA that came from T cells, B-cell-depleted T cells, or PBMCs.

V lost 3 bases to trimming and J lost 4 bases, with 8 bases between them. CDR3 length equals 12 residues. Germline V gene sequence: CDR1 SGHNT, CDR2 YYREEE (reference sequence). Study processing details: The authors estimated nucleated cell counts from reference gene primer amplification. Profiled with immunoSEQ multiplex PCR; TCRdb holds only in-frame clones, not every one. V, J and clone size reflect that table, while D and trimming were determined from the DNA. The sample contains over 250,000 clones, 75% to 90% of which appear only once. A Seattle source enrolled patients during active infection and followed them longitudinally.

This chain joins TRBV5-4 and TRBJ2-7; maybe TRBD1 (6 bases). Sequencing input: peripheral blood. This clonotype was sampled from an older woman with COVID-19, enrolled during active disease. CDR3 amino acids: CASSSGEYEQYF. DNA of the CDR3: TGTGCCAGCAGCTCAGGGGAATACGAGCAGTACTTC.